This T cell receptor (beta chain) was found in a study of blood T cells in healthy people across ages. Study results and limitations: Strong correlation linked observed beta diversity and percent naive T cells.

Russia was home to the donors, healthy Caucasian individuals aged about 6 to 90. Comments on this clonotype: As yet, its antigen is unknown.

The CDR3 runs to 12 residues. The V gene's germline CDR1 is SGHAT and CDR2 FQNNGV. V lost 10 bases, J lost 2 bases, and 6 bases lay in between. A J-beta primer mix and a sample-barcoded 5' primer were used in a second PCR of roughly 6 to 11 cycles. Each TCR beta cDNA got a 12-nucleotide random molecular identifier. Via MiXCR, TCRdb re-called the 5' RACE reads, giving one row per CDR3 protein. Here the sample spans roughly 1.6 million distinct CDR3 sequences, 30% to 35% being singletons. The V gene is TRBV11-2, the J gene TRBJ1-6; D gene unclear. Input material: blood. This TCR was recovered from a woman between 25 and 40 years old in good health. CDR3 region: CATGTYNSPLHF. As DNA, the CDR3 is TGTGCCACGGGGACCTATAATTCACCCCTCCACTTT.